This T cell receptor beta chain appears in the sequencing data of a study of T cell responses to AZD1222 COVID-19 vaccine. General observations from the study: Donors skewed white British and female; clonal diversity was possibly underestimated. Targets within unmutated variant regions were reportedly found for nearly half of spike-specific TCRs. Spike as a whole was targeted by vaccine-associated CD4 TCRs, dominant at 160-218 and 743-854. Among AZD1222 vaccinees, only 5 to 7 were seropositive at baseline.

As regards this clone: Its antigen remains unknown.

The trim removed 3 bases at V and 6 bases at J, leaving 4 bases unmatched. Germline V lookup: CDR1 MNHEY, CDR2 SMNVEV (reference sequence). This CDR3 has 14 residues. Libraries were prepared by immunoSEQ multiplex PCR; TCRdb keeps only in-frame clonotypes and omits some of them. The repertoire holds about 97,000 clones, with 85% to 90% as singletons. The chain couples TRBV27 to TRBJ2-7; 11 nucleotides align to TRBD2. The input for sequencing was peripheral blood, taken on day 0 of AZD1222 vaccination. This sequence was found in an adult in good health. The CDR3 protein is CASSFLAGGGEQYF. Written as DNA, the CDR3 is TGTGCCAGCAGTTTTCTAGCGGGAGGCGGCGAGCAGTACTTC.